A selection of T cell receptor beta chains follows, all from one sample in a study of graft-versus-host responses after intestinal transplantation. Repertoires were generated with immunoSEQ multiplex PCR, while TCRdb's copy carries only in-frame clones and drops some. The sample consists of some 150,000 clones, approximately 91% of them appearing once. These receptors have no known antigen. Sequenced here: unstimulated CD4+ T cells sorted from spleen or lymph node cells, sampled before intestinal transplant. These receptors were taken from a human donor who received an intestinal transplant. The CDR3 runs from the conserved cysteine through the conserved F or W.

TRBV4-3 CASSPRSRRGYTF
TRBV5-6 CASSFSGNEQFF
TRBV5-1 CAASKGGTDTQYF
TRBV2 CASKTGTGNTEAFF
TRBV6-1 CASSDPVVYTIYF
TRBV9 CASSVDQGRNGYTF
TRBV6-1 CASSEQSSYEQYF
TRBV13 CASSLGRGRGHF
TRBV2 CASSESGQGFTYNEQFF
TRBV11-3 CASSSEGTGYTF
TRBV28 CASKLDRGSDTQYF
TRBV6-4 CASSARPSGNTGELFF
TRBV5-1 CASSSGGSYTDTQYF
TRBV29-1 CSIKDSNQPQHF
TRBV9 CASSAGLKTPKAFF
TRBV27 CASSLAGANTGELFF
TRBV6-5 CASSERDPPYEQYF
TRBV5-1 CASSLTRGFRTEAFF
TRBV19 CASRKTGEPYEQYF
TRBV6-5 CASRTRGVGYNEQFF
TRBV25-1 CASRAGRFDEQFF
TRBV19 CASSILAGATYEQYF
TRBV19 CASSIGIQIYEQYF
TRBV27 CASNRLAGAPNTGELFF
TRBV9 CASSLLGANYGYTF
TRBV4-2 CASSPRDGSTYEQYF
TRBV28 CASRGQFAVQYEQYF
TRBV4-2 CASSQEEGPSSYNEQFF
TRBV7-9 CASSSAGRSGYTF
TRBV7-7 CASSLLETGFANEQFF
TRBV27 CASSLSRGEGGQPQHF
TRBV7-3 CASSLTGGAGNTIYF
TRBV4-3 CASSRKSGTREETQYF
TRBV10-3 CAIGSWGANQPQHF
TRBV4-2 CASSQDWLMNTGELFF
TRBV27 CASSLSLINGNYGYTF
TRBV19 CASSSRGTGYEQYF
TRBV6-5 CASGTSTGPGELFF
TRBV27 CASSLQGIVAEAFF
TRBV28 CASRQTGDTGELFF
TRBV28 CASSAQQGAENTEAFF
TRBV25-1 CASTRGNTIYF
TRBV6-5 CASISPTSGKKTQYF
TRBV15 CATSRLTSGREQFF
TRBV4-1 CASSHWGNDYGYTF
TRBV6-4 CASSDGLGDTEAFF
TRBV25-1 CASSPGTGGTEKLFF
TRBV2 CASTKTLDTEAFF
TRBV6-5 CASSYNRRHLTEAFF
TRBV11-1 CASSHWTSGTDTQYF
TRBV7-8 CASSQTDTSGGAGSFYEQYF